The following is a TCR beta chain sequence with its context. Antigen: not known. 60 Vbeta and 13 Jbeta primers were used in PCR. Generated by immunoSEQ multiplex PCR, the TCRdb table keeps only in-frame clones and is missing some. The sample comprises 85,000 to 130,000 clones, about 70% of which are singletons, and roughly 6% rests with the top ten. This record belongs to a study of cytomegalovirus exposure and HLA in healthy donors. Study results and limitations: Whilst most TCR sequences proved rare, a subset of public TCRs occurred across many donors.

The sequence derives from a woman in her forties or fifties in good health and CMV-seropositive. The sample was PBMCs.

The CDR3 DNA is TGCGCCAGCAGTCCCCAACAGGGTGCTGAAAGAGCTTTCTTT. Protein product: CASSPQQGAERAFF. V usage is TRBV5-1 and J usage is TRBJ1-1; D might be TRBD1 (6 bases). CDR3 size: 14 residues. CDR1 SGHRS and CDR2 YFSETQ come from the germline V gene. V lost 5 bases to trimming and J lost 10 bases, with 21 bases between them. The full variable domain, rest sourced from reference TRBV5-1 and TRBJ1-1, is KAGVTQTPRYLIKTRGQQVTLSCSPISGHRSVSWYQQTPGQGLQFLFEYFSETQRNKGNFPGRFSGRQFSNSRSEMNVSTLELGDSALYLCASSPQQGAERAFFGQGTRLTVV.